Listed here are 8 T cell receptor beta chains from one sample, sequenced in a study of stem cell transplantation in POMP-related autoinflammatory disease (dated by TCRdb to the early 2020s). Per the publication, the time point label means: before hematopoietic stem cell transplant. Preparation of the library involved the immunoSEQ multiplex PCR assay. The source is immuneACCESS, and TCRdb retained only in-frame sequences with V and J called. Part of the clones is not carried over; for the studies checked, unresolved V genes explain less than half of this, and the remainder is unexplained. The sample has around 26,000 clones on record, 75% to 90% of them singletons. In total, the top ten clones hold around 2.6% of the sample. The material sequenced was CD4+ T cells from PBMCs, taken before stem cell transplantation. The source is a human donor with POMP-related autoinflammation and immune dysregulation (PRAID).

Only one count was recorded for this clone. The chain couples TRBV6-1 to TRBJ1-1; D is possibly TRBD1 (6 bases). Trimming stripped 4 bases from V and 11 bases from J, with 23 bases between. Germline V gene data show CDR1 as MNHNS and CDR2 as SASEGT. This CDR3 has 15 residues. CDR3 in amino acids: CASSVEVGGGPLAFF. The CDR3, as DNA: TGTGCCAGCAGTGTTGAGGTGGGGGGGGGCCCGCTGGCTTTCTTT.

This clone has a handful of counts. The chain recombines TRBV5-4 with TRBJ1-3, with D hard to call. The CDR3 covers 13 residues. CDR1 is SGHNT and CDR2 is YYREEE in the germline V gene (reference sequence). The V end lost 4 bases, the J end lost 4 bases, and 9 bases lay between the germline ends. The CDR3, as DNA: TGTGCCAGCAGCCCAGACTCAGGAAACACCATATATTTT. Amino acid sequence: CASSPDSGNTIYF.

The chain joins TRBV2 to TRBJ2-4, with D perhaps matching TRBD2 (6 bases). The CDR3 totals 13 residues. Germline CDR1 reads SNHLY; CDR2 reads FYNNEI. V lost 6 bases to trimming and J lost 0 bases, with 6 bases between them. CDR3 region: CASRGLAKNIQYF. CDR3 coding DNA: TGTGCCAGCAGGGGACTAGCCAAAAACATTCAGTACTTC.

This chain connects TRBV7-3 to TRBJ2-6, with D perhaps matching TRBD1 (6 bases). The CDR3 totals 17 residues. The V gene's germline CDR1 is SGHTA and CDR2 FQGTGA. With 5 bases removed from V and 0 bases from J, the gap between germline ends came to 14 bases. Written as DNA, the CDR3 is TGTGCCAGCAGCGCCCAGGGGACAATCTCTGGGGCCAACGTCCTGACTTTC. Translated: CASSAQGTISGANVLTF. The whole variable domain, filled in from reference TRBV7-3 and TRBJ2-6, reads GAGVSQTPSNKVTEKGKYVELRCDPISGHTALYWYRQSLGQGPEFLIYFQGTGAADDSGLPNDRFFAVRPEGSVSTLKIQRTERGDSAVYLCASSAQGTISGANVLTFGAGSRLTVL.

The J gene is TRBJ2-7, the V gene TRBV19, with D perhaps matching TRBD2 (5 bases). V dropped 3 bases and J dropped 3 bases, with 15 bases sitting between them. Germline V gene lookup returns CDR1 LNHDA and CDR2 SQIVND (reference sequence). The CDR3 covers 15 residues. This CDR3 reads CASSIQAGQLYEQYF. The CDR3 region has the DNA TGTGCCAGTAGTATCCAGGCGGGCCAACTCTACGAGCAGTACTTC.

This chain links TRBV5-1 with TRBJ1-3, with no clear D. Germline CDR1 and CDR2: SGHRS and YFSETQ. This CDR3 is 13 amino acids long. Trimming took 2 bases from V and 4 from J, leaving 7 bases between them. The CDR3 coding sequence is TGCGCCAGCAGCTTCGGGAGGGGAAACACCATATATTTT. Its protein product is CASSFGRGNTIYF.

The CDR3 spells CASSTGTSGANTQYF. The CDR3 coding sequence is TGTGCCAGCAGCACGGGGACTAGCGGGGCTAATACGCAGTATTTT. This chain links TRBV9 with TRBJ2-3; 13 nucleotides match TRBD2. Germline CDR1 reads SGDLS; CDR2 reads YYNGEE. Trimming cost V 4 bases and J 7 bases; bases outside gene matches: 6. The CDR3 is 15 residues long.

The rearrangement uses TRBV18 and TRBJ1-2; no definite D call. V shed 5 bases and J shed 8 bases, with 3 bases lying between them. The germline gives CDR1 KGHSH, CDR2 LQKENI. The CDR3 length is 9 residues. CDR3 sequence (DNA): TGTGCCAGCTCATGGGGCTACACCTTC. Its protein product is CASSWGYTF.